These 20 T cell receptor beta chains were sequenced from one sample in a study of control samples from healthy donors and cancer patients. Profiled with immunoSEQ multiplex PCR; TCRdb holds only in-frame clones, not every one. The sample includes approximately 140,000 clones, 80% to 95% seen only once; the top ten take about 11%. Sample: blood. Receptor source: a man aged 30-40 years in good health.

This clone was counted a single time. The rearrangement links TRBV27 to TRBJ2-2; 12 bases are a match to TRBD2. Germline V gene data show CDR1 as MNHEY and CDR2 as SMNVEV (reference sequence). V was clipped by 5 bases and J by 4 bases; unmatched bases: 11. This CDR3 has 18 residues. The CDR3 DNA reads as TGTGCCAGCAGTACTCACTCTAGCGGGAGGGCCCCCACCGGGGAGCTGTTTTTT. Amino acids: CASSTHSSGRAPTGELFF.

V and J are TRBV25-1 and TRBJ2-2, with D tentatively TRBD1 (5 bases). Germline loops: CDR1 MGHDK, CDR2 SYGVNS. CDR3 size: 13 residues. V was clipped by 9 bases and J by 4 bases, with 12 bases between them. The CDR3 reads CASTDRSTGELFF. The CDR3 DNA is TGTGCCAGTACTGACAGAAGCACCGGGGAGCTGTTTTTT.

This clone was observed once. This chain connects TRBV9 to TRBJ2-7, with 11 bases lining up with TRBD2. J gave up 4 bases and V 1 base, and 7 bases lay outside the gene matches. Germline V gene lookup returns CDR1 SGDLS and CDR2 YYNGEE. The CDR3 loop spans 16 amino acids. CDR3 region: CASSVRGSGRAYEQYF. Written as DNA, the CDR3 is TGTGCCAGCAGCGTACGCGGTAGCGGGAGGGCATACGAGCAGTACTTC.

This sequence joins TRBV5-6 and TRBJ1-1; D is uncertain. V was cut by 2 bases and J by 1 base, with 6 bases left in between. The CDR3 runs to 13 residues. Germline assignment: CDR1 SGHDT and CDR2 YYEEEE. The CDR3 loop reads CASSLTWNTEAFF. The CDR3 DNA follows: TGTGCCAGCAGCTTAACGTGGAACACTGAAGCTTTCTTT.

The chain carries TRBV5-6 and TRBJ1-2; 9 bases fit TRBD1. This CDR3 comprises 13 residues. With 6 bases clipped from V and 13 bases from J, the junction kept 13 bases outside the gene matches. Germline CDR1 is SGHDT and CDR2 is YYEEEE. The chain's CDR3 is CASTTQGQGAVTF. Written as DNA, the CDR3 is TGTGCCAGCACCACCCAGGGACAGGGCGCTGTCACCTTC.

The V and J genes are TRBV6-5 and TRBJ2-3; TRBD1 might be the D (5 bases). In germline, CDR1 is MNHEY, CDR2 SVGAGI. V was trimmed by 7 bases and J by 4 bases, leaving 12 bases between them. This CDR3 contains 13 residues. CDR3 residues: CASTLKGPDTQYF. In DNA form, the CDR3 reads TGTGCCAGCACCCTAAAGGGGCCAGATACGCAGTATTTT.

V usage is TRBV15 and J usage is TRBJ2-2; 7 positions agree with TRBD1. The CDR3 has 15 residues. V lost 6 bases, J lost 5 bases, and 9 bases stayed unmatched. Germline-derived CDR1 and CDR2 are LNHNV and YYDKDF (reference sequence). CDR3 DNA: TGTGCCACCAGGTCCGGGACAGCCGAGACCGGGGAGCTGTTTTTT. Translated: CATRSGTAETGELFF.

V usage is TRBV7-9 and J usage is TRBJ2-7; possible D gene TRBD1, 5 bases. V shed 5 bases and J shed 2 bases, with 10 bases lying between them. The CDR3 contains 13 residues. Germline assignment: CDR1 SEHNR and CDR2 FQNEAQ (reference sequence). The DNA for the CDR3 is TGTGCCAGCAGCCGTACAGGTACCTACGAGCAGTACTTC. Amino acid sequence: CASSRTGTYEQYF.

This chain links TRBV6-6 with TRBJ2-4; possibly TRBD1 for D (5 bases). Germline lookup yields CDR1 MNHNY and CDR2 SVGAGI (reference sequence). Trimming shortened V by 0 bases and J by 5 bases, and 8 bases separated the two germline ends. CDR3 length: 14 residues. CDR3 bases: TGTGCCAGCAGTTACTCGAAAGGGGAAAACATTCAGTACTTC. It codes for CASSYSKGENIQYF.

The CDR3 bases are TGTGCCAGCAGCCGAGCTATGGGCTCCTACGAGCAGTACTTC. It codes for CASSRAMGSYEQYF. The rearrangement joins TRBV5-6 to TRBJ2-7; D is unclear. Trimming removed 4 bases from V and 0 bases from J, with 11 bases in between. The CDR3 has 14 residues. The V gene's germline CDR1 is SGHDT and CDR2 YYEEEE.

The genes are TRBV28 and TRBJ1-1; D unclear. The V end was cut by 3 bases, the J end by 4 bases, with 21 bases between. The germline V gene encodes CDR1 MDHEN and CDR2 SYDVKM. This CDR3 comprises 17 residues. In DNA form, the CDR3 reads TGTGCCAGCAGTTTGTGGCACATCCGAACGCCGGGCACTGAAGCTTTCTTT. As protein: CASSLWHIRTPGTEAFF. Filled out from reference TRBV28 and TRBJ1-1, the complete variable domain reads DVKVTQSSRYLVKRTGEKVFLECVQDMDHENMFWYRQDPGLGLRLIYFSYDVKMKEKGDIPEGYSVSREKKERFSLILESASTNQTSMYLCASSLWHIRTPGTEAFFGQGTRLTVV.

This chain links TRBV6-1 with TRBJ1-3, with TRBD1 matching over 9 bases. The germline CDR1 and CDR2 sequences are MNHNS and SASEGT. The CDR3 has 16 amino acids. Unmatched junction bases numbered 4, after V lost 4 bases and J lost 0 bases. The CDR3 protein is CASSAGQGTSGNTIYF. In DNA form, the CDR3 reads TGTGCCAGCAGTGCGGGACAGGGAACCTCTGGAAACACCATATATTTT.

The V and J genes are TRBV18 and TRBJ1-1; D is uncertain. Trimming left V 5 bases short and J 5 bases short, with 15 bases between. This CDR3 is 14 amino acids long. Germline V lookup: CDR1 KGHSH, CDR2 LQKENI. The CDR3 sequence is CASSFKRETTEAFF. Written as DNA, the CDR3 is TGTGCCAGCTCATTTAAAAGGGAAACGACTGAAGCTTTCTTT.

V usage is TRBV10-2 and J usage is TRBJ2-2; 7 bases are shared with TRBD1. The CDR3 has 13 amino acids. Germline V gene sequence: CDR1 WSHSY, CDR2 SAAADI. J gave up 3 bases and V 8 bases, and 3 bases lay outside the gene matches. CDR3 loop: CASAGTDTGELFF. CDR3 bases: TGCGCCAGCGCTGGGACAGACACCGGGGAGCTGTTTTTT.

This clone was observed a handful of times. The gene calls are TRBV28 and TRBJ1-1; D gene unclear. The V gene's germline CDR1 is MDHEN and CDR2 SYDVKM. The CDR3 covers 11 residues. The V end lost 6 bases, the J end lost 1 base, and 3 bases lay between the germline ends. The CDR3 protein is CASRQNTEAFF. The CDR3 nucleotides read TGTGCCAGCAGGCAGAACACTGAAGCTTTCTTT.

This chain joins TRBV30 and TRBJ1-2; D is unresolved. The ends were cut back, 2 bases at V and 1 base at J, with 2 bases in the middle. CDR1 is GTSNPN, CDR2 SVGIG, per germline (reference sequence). The CDR3 sequence is 11 residues long. CDR3 nucleotides: TGTGCCTGGAGTCATAACTATGGCTACACCTTC. Protein: CAWSHNYGYTF.

V gene TRBV6-5 combines with J gene TRBJ1-1; D unresolved. This CDR3 is built from 13 residues. Germline V gives CDR1 MNHEY, CDR2 SVGAGI. Trimming took off 0 bases at V and 6 bases at J, with 8 bases between the two ends. The CDR3 DNA sequence: TGTGCCAGCAGTTACTCGGCATCTCCTGAAGCTTTCTTT. Translation gives CASSYSASPEAFF.

V is TRBV2 and J is TRBJ1-1, with TRBD1 matching over 8 bases. The CDR3 sequence is 13 residues long. V shed 5 bases, J shed 13 bases, and the junction held 12 bases outside the gene matches. Looked up from germline, CDR1 is SNHLY and CDR2 is FYNNEI. CDR3 region: CASSPDRVRVGFF. Written as DNA, the CDR3 is TGTGCCAGCAGTCCGGACAGGGTAAGGGTTGGTTTCTTT. Complete variable domain (other parts from reference TRBV2 and TRBJ1-1): EPEVTQTPSHQVTQMGQEVILRCVPISNHLYFYWYRQILGQKVEFLVSFYNNEISEKSEIFDDQFSVERPDGSNFTLKIRSTKLEDSAMYFCASSPDRVRVGFFGQGTRLTVV.

The rearrangement joins TRBV6-5 to TRBJ2-3, with a tentative D call TRBD1 (6 bases). Trimming removed 6 bases at V and 0 bases at J, with 10 bases between. Germline CDR1 is MNHEY and CDR2 is SVGAGI. The CDR3 contains 14 residues. The CDR3 region is CASSQGRSTDTQYF. DNA for the CDR3: TGTGCCAGCAGCCAGGGGCGGAGCACAGATACGCAGTATTTT.

The chain carries TRBV28 and TRBJ1-2; TRBD1 aligns across 12 bases. CDR1 and CDR2 from the germline V gene are MDHEN and SYDVKM. There are 15 residues in the CDR3. J gave up 4 bases and V 5 bases, and 5 bases lay outside the gene matches. The CDR3: CASSLRDRGLYGYTF. The DNA of the CDR3 is TGTGCCAGCAGTCTACGGGACAGGGGGCTCTATGGCTACACCTTC.